A selection of T cell receptor beta chains follows, all from one sample in a study of blood T cell repertoires in COVID-19. TCRdb's table, derived via immunoSEQ multiplex PCR, lists solely in-frame clones and lacks some. The sample lists 190,000 or so clones, 80% to 90% occurring once. Material: peripheral blood. The source of these receptors is a man in his fifties or sixties with active or convalescent COVID-19. CDR3s include the opening cysteine and the closing phenylalanine or tryptophan. A D gene is named only where the DNA matches it firmly. A row's size may be missing; if present it is once, few, many or a size class.

>-|-|TRBV11-2|TRBJ1-1
TGTGCCAGCAGGGGGCCCGACGGGGGGAACACTGAAGCTTTCTTT
CASRGPDGGNTEAFF
>-|-|TRBV11-2|TRBJ2-2
TGTGCCAGCAGCCCGACTAGATGGGAGCTGTTTTTT
CASSPTRWELFF
>-|-|TRBV9|TRBJ1-1
TGTGCCAGCAGCGTAGATCATAACACTGAAGCTTTCTTT
CASSVDHNTEAFF
>-|-|TRBV12-3/TRBV12-4|TRBJ2-3
TGTGCCAGCAGTTTCAAGGAGATAGATACGCAGTATTTT
CASSFKEIDTQYF
>-|-|TRBV5-4|TRBJ1-6
TGTGCCAGCAGCTTGGAACAGGAGGGGTCACCCCTCCACTTT
CASSLEQEGSPLHF
>-|-|TRBV9|TRBJ1-2
TGTGCCAGCAGCGTCGGGCATCGGGACTCAGGTGGCTATGGCTACACCTTC
CASSVGHRDSGGYGYTF
>-|TRBD1|TRBV4-1|TRBJ1-1
TGCGCCAGCAGCCAAGACAGGGGGGCTACTGAAGCTTTCTTT
CASSQDRGATEAFF
>-|-|TRBV6-4|TRBJ1-5
TGTGCCAGCAGTGACTCTAGGCCAGGCGGGGATAGCAATCAGCCCCAGCATTTT
CASSDSRPGGDSNQPQHF
>-|-|TRBV27|TRBJ1-6
TGTGCCAGCAGTTTCCGGGACGGGGGAGTAAACGGCAACTCACCCCTCCACTTT
CASSFRDGGVNGNSPLHF
>-|TRBD1|TRBV27|TRBJ1-1
TGTGCCAGCAGATCTGTAAAGACAGGGTCGGGCACTGAAGCTTTCTTT
CASRSVKTGSGTEAFF
>few|-|TRBV5-6|TRBJ2-7
TGTGCCAGCAGCTTGGCTGCCAGCTCCTACGAGCAGTACTTC
CASSLAASSYEQYF
>-|TRBD1|TRBV7-9|TRBJ2-2
TGTGCCAGCAGCTACCGGGACAGGGACACCGGGGAGCTGTTTTTT
CASSYRDRDTGELFF
>-|-|TRBV7-2|TRBJ1-2
TGTGCCAGCAGCTTCGGGGGGTCGAATGGCTACACCTTC
CASSFGGSNGYTF
>once|TRBD1|TRBV2|TRBJ1-5
TGTGCCAGCAGTGTCTCAGGGGGCCTCAATCAGCCCCAGCATTTT
CASSVSGGLNQPQHF
>few|-|TRBV28|TRBJ2-2
TGTGCCAGCAGTCCAAATCGTCGTCGCGGGGCACGGACCGGGGAGCTGTTTTTT
CASSPNRRRGARTGELFF
>few|-|TRBV19|TRBJ1-3
TGTGCCAGTAGTACCCATCAGGGAAGCGACACCATATATTTT
CASSTHQGSDTIYF
>-|TRBD2|TRBV5-1|TRBJ2-7
TGCGCCAGCAGCTTGGCGGGAGGCGCCTACGAGCAGTACTTC
CASSLAGGAYEQYF
>-|-|TRBV28|TRBJ1-4
TGTGCCAGCAGTCCACCTACAGCAACTAATGAAAAACTGTTTTTT
CASSPPTATNEKLFF
>-|TRBD1|TRBV28|TRBJ1-6
TGTGCCAGCAGTTTATTAAGGACAGGGCCAAATTCACCCCTCCACTTT
CASSLLRTGPNSPLHF
>-|TRBD2|TRBV18|TRBJ2-5
TGTGCCAGCTCACCCCTAGCGGGGGACCGGACCCAGTACTTC
CASSPLAGDRTQYF
>-|-|TRBV5-8|TRBJ1-1
TGTGCCAGCAGCTTTCTAGGGGGTGAAGCTTTCTTT
CASSFLGGEAFF
>once|-|TRBV4-1|TRBJ2-5
TGCGCCAGCAGCACCATGGGTCGGGCGGGGGAGACCCAGTACTTC
CASSTMGRAGETQYF
>-|TRBD1|TRBV9|TRBJ2-1
TGTGCCAGCAGCGCTTTACAGGGGGCCACCTACAATGAGCAGTTCTTC
CASSALQGATYNEQFF
>-|-|TRBV7-2|TRBJ1-3
TGTGCCAGCATCCCCAGGCCCTTACAGGGCTTTGGAAACACCATATATTTT
CASIPRPLQGFGNTIYF
>-|-|TRBV28|TRBJ1-5
TGTGCCAGCAGGTTGTGGGACATTGATCAGCCCCAGCATTTT
CASRLWDIDQPQHF
>-|-|TRBV5-4|TRBJ2-1
TGTGCCAGCAGCTTGGTTAGAAACAATGAGCAGTTCTTC
CASSLVRNNEQFF
>-|-|TRBV28|TRBJ1-6
TGTGCCAGCACCGAGGGGAGCGGGCCGATGAATTCACCCCTCCACTTT
CASTEGSGPMNSPLHF